The 18 T cell receptor beta chains reported below all come from one sample, sequenced in a study of blood T cell repertoires in COVID-19. TCRdb keeps only in-frame clones here, not all; method: immunoSEQ multiplex PCR. This sample yields just over 250,000 clones, of which about 87% are seen a single time; 2% to 3% belongs to the top ten. Sequenced input: peripheral blood. These receptors were obtained from a woman between 45 and 65 years old with acute or convalescent COVID-19.

The chain combines TRBV2 with TRBJ2-6, with D perhaps TRBD1 (6 bases). The germline V gene has CDR1 SNHLY and CDR2 FYNNEI. The germline V and J ends were trimmed by 8 bases and 2 bases, with 19 bases remaining between them. The CDR3 contains 17 residues. The CDR3 loop is CASLGLQGLAGANVLTF. Written as DNA, the CDR3 is TGTGCCAGCTTGGGTCTCCAGGGGTTGGCTGGGGCCAACGTCCTGACTTTC.

This clone turned up a few times. CDR3 sequence: CASSLRTGDRGVYGYTF. The CDR3 DNA reads as TGTGCCAGCAGTTTGAGAACCGGGGACAGGGGAGTCTATGGCTACACCTTC. This chain links TRBV27 with TRBJ1-2, with TRBD1 identical over 10 bases. Germline-derived CDR1 and CDR2 are MNHEY and SMNVEV (reference sequence). The CDR3 is 17 residues long. V was clipped by 3 bases and J by 4 bases; unmatched bases: 11.

The rearrangement uses TRBV6-2 or TRBV6-3 and TRBJ2-4; possible D gene TRBD2, 7 bases. Germline CDR1 is MNHEY and CDR2 is SVGEGT. CDR3 length: 17 residues. Trimming left V 5 bases short and J 3 bases short, with 20 bases between. The CDR3 sequence is CASSPMGAGVVKNIQYF. DNA for the CDR3: TGTGCCAGCAGTCCCATGGGGGCGGGAGTGGTCAAAAACATTCAGTACTTC.

The chain links TRBV5-1 to TRBJ2-7, with a weak D call TRBD1 (5 bases). Trimming pared 0 bases from V and 0 bases from J, leaving 10 bases between. Germline V lookup: CDR1 SGHRS, CDR2 YFSETQ. CDR3 length: 15 residues. CDR3 protein: CASSLGQTASYEQYF. CDR3 DNA: TGCGCCAGCAGCTTGGGACAGACCGCCTCCTACGAGCAGTACTTC. The full variable domain, rest sourced from reference TRBV5-1 and TRBJ2-7, is KAGVTQTPRYLIKTRGQQVTLSCSPISGHRSVSWYQQTPGQGLQFLFEYFSETQRNKGNFPGRFSGRQFSNSRSEMNVSTLELGDSALYLCASSLGQTASYEQYFGPGTRLTVT.

This clone was picked up a small number of times. This chain joins TRBV7-8 and TRBJ2-7; the D gene is possibly TRBD2 (5 bases). CDR1 and CDR2 from the germline V gene are SGHVS and FQNEAQ. This CDR3 region has 14 residues. V lost 1 base and J 6 bases, leaving 13 bases between the germline ends. The CDR3 nucleotides are TGTGCCAGCAGCTTAGTTGGCAGAAGCGGCGAGCAGTACTTC. It specifies CASSLVGRSGEQYF.

V gene TRBV28 combines with J gene TRBJ2-5; weak D call: TRBD1 (5 bases). The CDR3 length is 15 residues. V was trimmed by 3 bases and J by 1 base, leaving 12 bases between them. Looked up from germline, CDR1 is MDHEN and CDR2 is SYDVKM. The CDR3 reads CASSLSGRAQETQYF. CDR3 DNA sequence: TGTGCCAGCAGTTTGTCGGGCAGGGCCCAAGAGACCCAGTACTTC.

V usage is TRBV28 and J usage is TRBJ2-3, with a possible D match to TRBD2 (5 bases). V lost 6 bases to trimming and J lost 4 bases, with 11 bases between them. The germline gives CDR1 MDHEN, CDR2 SYDVKM. This CDR3 contains 13 residues. CDR3 coding DNA: TGTGCCAGCAGGGTGGGAGCGGCAGATACGCAGTATTTT. Translated, it gives CASRVGAADTQYF.

The CDR3 DNA reads TGTGCCAGCAGCCCCTTTGAGGGAGTCTACGAGCAGTACTTC. Amino acid sequence: CASSPFEGVYEQYF. The rearrangement uses TRBV5-4 and TRBJ2-7; possible D gene TRBD2, 5 bases. Germline CDR1 and CDR2: SGHNT and YYREEE (reference sequence). Trimming removed 4 bases from V and 3 bases from J, with 14 bases in between. The CDR3 is 14 residues long.

The CDR3 sequence is CASSRYGTENEKLFF. The CDR3 coding sequence is TGTGCCAGCAGCCGATACGGGACTGAAAATGAAAAACTGTTTTTT. This chain links TRBV7-9 with TRBJ1-4; D may be TRBD1 (5 bases). CDR3 length: 15 amino acids. Germline V gene data show CDR1 as SEHNR and CDR2 as FQNEAQ (reference sequence). V shed 5 bases and J shed 5 bases, with 15 bases lying between them.

The chain combines TRBV4-1 with TRBJ1-5, with no clear D. The germline V and J ends were trimmed by 4 bases and 1 base, with 14 bases remaining between them. CDR3 size: 16 residues. Germline lookup yields CDR1 MGHRA and CDR2 YSYEKL. The chain's CDR3 is CASSRFYGVSNQPQHF. CDR3 DNA sequence: TGCGCCAGCAGCCGATTCTACGGGGTGAGCAATCAGCCCCAGCATTTT.

The gene calls are TRBV24-1 and TRBJ2-1, with D possibly matching TRBD2 (6 bases). Trimming took off 2 bases at V and 8 bases at J, with 21 bases between the two ends. The germline V gene has CDR1 KGHDR and CDR2 SFDVKD. The CDR3 has 17 residues. CDR3 region: CATSDYSIAGGVDEQFF. DNA for the CDR3: TGTGCCACCAGTGATTACTCCATCGCAGGAGGGGTGGATGAGCAGTTCTTC.

The chain is built from TRBV5-4 and TRBJ2-1; weak D call: TRBD2 (6 bases). Germline V CDR1 and CDR2: SGHNT, YYREEE (reference sequence). Trimming took off 1 base at V and 4 bases at J, with 15 bases between the two ends. The CDR3 spans 16 residues. As DNA, the CDR3 is TGTGCCAGCAGCTTGTTAGGAGGGGACGGGTACAATGAGCAGTTCTTC. Translation: CASSLLGGDGYNEQFF.

The chain has TRBV18 and TRBJ1-5; D might be TRBD1 (6 bases). Germline CDR1 is KGHSH and CDR2 is LQKENI. The V end lost 3 bases, the J end lost 4 bases, and 16 bases lay between the germline ends. The CDR3 is 16 amino acids. The CDR3 reads CASSPRIIGTNQPQHF. The CDR3 DNA follows: TGTGCCAGCTCACCGAGAATTATCGGGACAAATCAGCCCCAGCATTTT.

The chain has TRBV12-3 or TRBV12-4 and TRBJ2-5; a possible D gene is TRBD2 (6 bases). Trimming removed 2 bases at V and 3 bases at J, with 7 bases between. The CDR3 contains 13 residues. The CDR3 is CASSLWGEETQYF. The CDR3 nucleotides are TGTGCCAGCAGTTTATGGGGGGAAGAGACCCAGTACTTC.

With respect to this clone: The sample holds other DNA sequences that translate to the same CDR3. This chain joins TRBV19 and TRBJ1-1; tentatively, D is TRBD1 (6 bases). The CDR3 has 13 amino acids. Germline V gene sequence: CDR1 LNHDA, CDR2 SQIVND (reference sequence). The ends were cut back, 1 base at V and 4 bases at J, with 7 bases in the middle. The CDR3 region is CASSIARGTEAFF. The CDR3 DNA reads TGTGCCAGTAGTATAGCCAGGGGCACTGAAGCTTTCTTT.

The CDR3 loop reads CASSVEQGTEAFF. CDR3 coding DNA: TGTGCCAGCAGTGTAGAACAGGGGACTGAAGCTTTCTTT. This chain connects TRBV2 to TRBJ1-1; 7 positions agree with TRBD1. The germline V gene encodes CDR1 SNHLY and CDR2 FYNNEI. V gave up 4 bases and J gave up 5 bases; unmatched junction bases: 4. The CDR3 loop spans 13 amino acids.

The CDR3 DNA sequence: TGTGCCAGCAGGGGGGACAGGGAGGGTCATCAGCCCCAGCATTTT. This codes for CASRGDREGHQPQHF. The genes are TRBV28 and TRBJ1-5; TRBD1 agrees at 9 bases. Trimming took 6 bases from V and 5 from J; bases not matched to a gene: 8. The germline CDR1 and CDR2 sequences are MDHEN and SYDVKM. The CDR3 contains 15 residues.

The chain carries TRBV29-1 and TRBJ2-7; TRBD2 aligns across 8 bases. The germline V gene has CDR1 SQVTM and CDR2 ANQGSEA. V dropped 7 bases and J dropped 2; count of bases not matched to a gene: 7. The CDR3 consists of 13 residues. As DNA, the CDR3 is TGCAGCGCGAGCGGGGGCCAGACCTACGAGCAGTACTTC. Protein: CSASGGQTYEQYF.